These 30 T cell receptor beta chains originate from one sample sequenced in a study of Ad26.COV2.S vaccination and SARS-CoV-2 variants (dated by TCRdb to about 2021). What this sample's treatment or condition label stands for: roughly 18 received Ad26.COV2.S at low or high dose, single or two shots; roughly five received placebo; per-sample allocation not given. Repertoires of vaccine and placebo recipients were sequenced from samples taken on day 63 after the first injection. Library creation used the immunoSEQ multiplex PCR assay. The immuneACCESS repertoire file appears here via TCRdb, limited to in-frame rearrangements. These files lack a portion of the clones; in checked studies, under half of the deficit traces to unresolved V genes, and the cause of the others is not known. In all, the sample holds about 280,000 clones, and approximately 89% of those were seen once. Clones ranked in the top ten supply roughly 3.5% of the sample.

Here the sequenced sample was peripheral blood, taken in a trial of Ad26.COV2.S vaccine versus placebo. These receptors all stem from a person between 18 and 65 years old who received the Ad26.COV2.S COVID-19 vaccine or a placebo.

This clone has just one count. The rearrangement links TRBV19 to TRBJ1-3; weak D call: TRBD1 (5 bases). In germline, CDR1 is LNHDA, CDR2 SQIVND (reference sequence). The length of the CDR3 is 14 residues. Deletions cut 5 bases from V and 2 bases from J, with 10 bases between. The CDR3 is CASSGQEAGNTIYF. The DNA for the CDR3 is TGTGCCAGTAGTGGACAAGAGGCTGGAAACACCATATATTTT.

V gene TRBV7-2 combines with J gene TRBJ2-5; 10 bases line up with TRBD2. Germline CDR1 and CDR2: SGHTA and FQGNSA. V trimming: 1 base; J trimming: 7 bases; junction bases outside the gene matches: 6. The CDR3 contains 15 residues. The CDR3 protein is CASSLVGSGGSTQYF. The CDR3 DNA sequence: TGTGCCAGCAGCTTAGTCGGTAGCGGGGGGTCGACCCAGTACTTC. Together with reference TRBV7-2 and TRBJ2-5, the CDR3 gives the full variable domain: GAGVSQSPSNKVTEKGKDVELRCDPISGHTALYWYRQSLGQGLEFLIYFQGNSAPDKSGLPSDRFSAERTGGSVSTLTIQRTQQEDSAVYLCASSLVGSGGSTQYFGPGTRLLVL.

A single count supports this clone. The chain couples TRBV3-1 (or the pseudogene TRBV3-2) to TRBJ1-2; 8 bases match TRBD1. The CDR3 consists of 14 residues. V trimming: 3 bases; J trimming: 4 bases; junction bases outside the gene matches: 4. Germline CDR1 is LGHDT and CDR2 is YNNKEL (reference sequence). In DNA, the CDR3 is TGTGCCAGCAGCCAGTGGGACAGGATCTATGGCTACACCTTC. Translated: CASSQWDRIYGYTF.

The chain uses TRBV10-3 and TRBJ2-3, with TRBD1 matching 8 bases. CDR1 and CDR2 from the germline V gene are ENHRY and SYGVKD. This CDR3 is 13 amino acids long. Losses at the gene ends were 6 bases for V and 6 bases for J; bases not matched to a gene: 5. CDR3 in amino acids: CAIRDRDGDTQYF. The CDR3 region has the DNA TGTGCCATCAGGGACAGGGATGGGGATACGCAGTATTTT.

V is TRBV11-2 and J is TRBJ2-7; 11 bases line up with TRBD2. Unmatched junction bases numbered 4, after V lost 5 bases and J lost 1 base. The V gene's germline CDR1 is SGHAT and CDR2 FQNNGV. The CDR3 sequence is 15 residues long. CDR3 sequence: CASSLLAGGSYEQYF. CDR3 DNA sequence: TGTGCCAGCAGCCTCCTAGCGGGGGGTTCCTACGAGCAGTACTTC.

A word on this clone: Within the sample, other DNA sequences also encode this same CDR3. This chain joins TRBV12-3 or TRBV12-4 and TRBJ1-1; TRBD1 might be the D (5 bases). V lost 3 bases and J lost 6, with 8 bases in between. This CDR3 is 12 amino acids long. The CDR3 protein is CASSFAGSEAFF. The CDR3, as DNA: TGTGCCAGCAGTTTTGCAGGGTCTGAAGCTTTCTTT.

Only a few counts were recorded for this clone. This sequence joins TRBV11-1 and TRBJ2-7, with D perhaps matching TRBD1 (5 bases). From germline, CDR1 is SGHAT and CDR2 FQDESV (reference sequence). V lost 2 bases and J lost 0, with 8 bases in between. The CDR3 covers 14 residues. CDR3 amino acids: CASSLRRGSYEQYF. The CDR3 DNA is TGTGCCAGCAGCTTAAGAAGGGGCTCCTACGAGCAGTACTTC.

The gene calls are TRBV5-4 and TRBJ2-7; D is uncertain. The V and J ends lost 4 bases and 3 bases respectively, with 11 bases between them. The germline gives CDR1 SGHNT, CDR2 YYREEE (reference sequence). The CDR3 totals 13 residues. The DNA for the CDR3 is TGTGCCAGCAGCATGCTGGACGGCTACGAGCAGTACTTC. This sequence encodes CASSMLDGYEQYF.

This chain joins TRBV7-9 and TRBJ2-5, with a weak D call TRBD1 (6 bases). CDR3 length equals 14 residues. The germline V and J ends were trimmed by 3 bases and 4 bases, with 12 bases remaining between them. CDR1 is SEHNR and CDR2 is FQNEAQ in the germline V gene (reference sequence). For the CDR3, the DNA is TGTGCCAGCAGCTTTCAAGACAGGCCAGAGACCCAGTACTTC. Residues: CASSFQDRPETQYF.

This clone turned up a few times. V is TRBV12-3 or TRBV12-4 and J is TRBJ2-7; TRBD1 is a possible D gene (6 bases). CDR3 length: 13 residues. Deletions cut 6 bases from V and 6 bases from J, with 15 bases between. The CDR3 loop reads CASSPTGSGEQYF. CDR3 nucleotides: TGTGCCAGCAGCCCAACAGGGTCTGGCGAGCAGTACTTC.

This chain uses TRBV4-3 with TRBJ2-5; 7 bases line up with TRBD1. Germline assignment: CDR1 LGHNA and CDR2 YSLEER. The CDR3 consists of 15 residues. J gave up 4 bases and V 4 bases, and 9 bases lay outside the gene matches. The DNA of the CDR3 is TGCGCCAGCAGCCCCGAGATCCGACAGGGAGAGACCCAGTACTTC. Its translation: CASSPEIRQGETQYF.

The V call is TRBV6-5, the J call TRBJ1-1, with D maybe TRBD1 (5 bases). V lost 7 bases to trimming and J lost 10 bases, with 25 bases between them. Germline CDR1 and CDR2: MNHEY and SVGAGI. This CDR3 has 15 residues. CDR3 in DNA: TGTGCCAGCATCTCTCCAGGGACTACCGGGGGGGGAGCTTTCTTT. Its protein product is CASISPGTTGGGAFF.

This clone appeared a few times. The rearrangement links TRBV27 to TRBJ1-1; no clear D. Germline assignment: CDR1 MNHEY and CDR2 SMNVEV (reference sequence). The CDR3 totals 13 residues. The V end lost 3 bases, the J end lost 7 bases, and 12 bases lay between the germline ends. The CDR3 bases are TGTGCCAGCAGTTTTCGAGAAGGACTTGAAGCTTTCTTT. Protein product: CASSFREGLEAFF.

This clone was seen a single time. The chain is built from TRBV7-9 and TRBJ1-1; 10 bases agree with TRBD1. Germline-derived CDR1 and CDR2 are SEHNR and FQNEAQ (reference sequence). With V trimmed by 3 bases and J by 6 bases, 7 bases remained unmatched. The CDR3 consists of 15 residues. The CDR3 reads CASSLTGGFKAEAFF. CDR3 sequence (DNA): TGTGCCAGCAGCTTGACAGGGGGCTTTAAAGCTGAAGCTTTCTTT.

The gene calls are TRBV5-1 and TRBJ2-1, with D possibly being TRBD1 (5 bases). CDR1 is SGHRS and CDR2 is YFSETQ in the germline V gene. This CDR3 comprises 14 residues. Trimming cost V 0 bases and J 3 bases, with 7 bases left between them. The CDR3 loop is CASSLGQNYNEQFF. CDR3 nucleotide sequence: TGCGCCAGCAGCTTGGGACAGAACTACAATGAGCAGTTCTTC.

The chain couples TRBV30 to TRBJ2-5; 11 bases agree with TRBD2. Per germline, CDR1 GTSNPN and CDR2 SVGIG (reference sequence). This CDR3 comprises 17 residues. Trimming took 0 bases from V and 1 from J; bases not matched to a gene: 7. Written as DNA, the CDR3 is TGTGCCTGGAGTGTAGGGTGGCTAGCGGGGGGCCAAGAGACCCAGTACTTC. Its translation is CAWSVGWLAGGQETQYF.

The V call is TRBV3-1 (or the pseudogene TRBV3-2), the J call TRBJ2-7, with 12 bases identical to TRBD2. The V and J ends lost 3 bases and 4 bases, in that order; junction bases with no gene match: 7. Germline CDR1 and CDR2: LGHDT and YNNKEL (reference sequence). The CDR3 is 16 amino acids. This CDR3 reads CASSQTRTSGIYEQYF. The CDR3 bases are TGTGCCAGCAGCCAGACCAGGACTAGCGGGATTTACGAGCAGTACTTC.

The rearrangement joins TRBV19 to TRBJ2-7, with D possibly being TRBD1 or TRBD2 (5 bases each). Looked up from germline, CDR1 is LNHDA and CDR2 is SQIVND (reference sequence). V lost 7 bases and J lost 6, with 19 bases in between. The CDR3 covers 14 residues. CDR3 sequence: CASTEGTGAREQYF. The CDR3 DNA is TGTGCCAGTACCGAAGGGACGGGCGCTCGCGAGCAGTACTTC.

J is TRBJ2-2 and V is TRBV5-6; TRBD2 is a possible D gene (6 bases). The V gene's germline CDR1 is SGHDT and CDR2 YYEEEE. This CDR3 region has 16 residues. V was shortened by 4 bases and J by 2 bases, with 15 bases between the two germline ends. This chain's CDR3 is CASSLLAMINTGELFF. The CDR3 nucleotides are TGTGCCAGCAGCCTGCTAGCGATGATAAACACCGGGGAGCTGTTTTTT.

CDR3 DNA: TGTGCCAGCAGTATCTTGGACGAAAAACTGTTTTTT. Its translation: CASSILDEKLFF. The rearrangement links TRBV28 to TRBJ1-4, with D hard to call. This CDR3 comprises 12 residues. Trimming shortened V by 5 bases and J by 8 bases, and 9 bases separated the two germline ends. The germline V gene encodes CDR1 MDHEN and CDR2 SYDVKM.

This clone came up once. The chain uses TRBV18 and TRBJ2-5; perhaps D is TRBD1 or TRBD2 (5 bases each). The CDR3 sequence is 13 residues long. Per germline, CDR1 KGHSH and CDR2 LQKENI. Trimming shortened V by 6 bases and J by 5 bases, and 13 bases separated the two germline ends. CDR3 nucleotide sequence: TGTGCCAGCTCCCGGGCAGGGACGGAGACCCAGTACTTC. Its translation: CASSRAGTETQYF.

This chain uses TRBV6-1 with TRBJ1-5; possible D gene TRBD1, 5 bases. V was trimmed by 3 bases and J by 8 bases, leaving 8 bases between them. Germline CDR1 reads MNHNS; CDR2 reads SASEGT. The CDR3 sequence is 12 residues long. The CDR3 sequence is CASSDRVKPQHF. CDR3 nucleotides: TGTGCCAGCAGTGACAGGGTGAAGCCCCAGCATTTT.

As regards this clone: No conserved phenylalanine or tryptophan is present at the end of the CDR3, so a read error is the likely explanation. No DNA is shown, since the ends of the CDR3 on it are uncertain; the CDR3 is the one TCRdb lists. The chain links TRBV21-1 to TRBJ1-1. TRBV21-1 is a recognized pseudogene. The CDR3 is 8 amino acids long, termini counted. The CDR3 region is CASSPGTL.

V gene TRBV11-2 combines with J gene TRBJ2-5; the D is unclear. V lost 4 bases and J lost 4, with 7 bases in between. Germline CDR1 and CDR2: SGHAT and FQNNGV. The CDR3 runs 12 residues. The CDR3 region is CASSYRRETQYF. In DNA form, the CDR3 reads TGTGCCAGCAGCTACAGACGAGAGACCCAGTACTTC.

V gene TRBV7-9 combines with J gene TRBJ2-3; 7 bases are a match to TRBD1. Germline values: CDR1 SEHNR, CDR2 FQNEAQ (reference sequence). This CDR3 region has 15 residues. The V and J ends lost 5 bases and 0 bases, in that order; junction bases with no gene match: 5. The chain's CDR3 is CASSKRQGSTDTQYF. Written as DNA, the CDR3 is TGTGCCAGCAGCAAAAGACAGGGAAGCACAGATACGCAGTATTTT.

The J gene is TRBJ1-6, the V gene TRBV11-2, with 8 bases that match TRBD1. CDR1 and CDR2 from the germline V gene are SGHAT and FQNNGV. Trimming took 10 bases from V and 9 from J; bases not matched to a gene: 5. The CDR3 is made up of 12 amino acids. Written as DNA, the CDR3 is TGTGCCACGGGGACAGGCAGTTCACCCCTCCACTTT. Translating gives CATGTGSSPLHF.

This chain links TRBV7-2 with TRBJ1-5; weak D call: TRBD1 (6 bases). Germline V CDR1 and CDR2: SGHTA, FQGNSA. The V and J ends lost 2 bases and 5 bases respectively, with 13 bases between them. CDR3 length: 15 amino acids. The CDR3 is CASSLWGGADQPQHF. CDR3 nucleotide sequence: TGTGCCAGCAGCTTATGGGGGGGGGCTGATCAGCCCCAGCATTTT.

The chain joins TRBV30 to TRBJ1-1; the D gene is possibly TRBD1 (6 bases). The germline gives CDR1 GTSNPN, CDR2 SVGIG (reference sequence). Between the trimmed V and J ends, which lost 0 bases and 4 bases, there was a span of 15 bases. The CDR3 extends over 15 amino acids. For the CDR3, the DNA is TGTGCCTGGAGTGTAGGGCGGGGGCAAGGCACTGAAGCTTTCTTT. Residues: CAWSVGRGQGTEAFF. Combining the CDR3 with reference TRBV30 and TRBJ1-1 gives the whole variable domain SQTIHQWPATLVQPVGSPLSLECTVEGTSNPNLYWYRQAAGRGLQLLFYSVGIGQISSEVPQNLSASRPQDRQFILSSKKLLLSDSGFYLCAWSVGRGQGTEAFFGQGTRLTVV.

This chain connects TRBV6-6 to TRBJ2-3; D may correspond to TRBD1 or TRBD2 (6 bases each). V was cut by 7 bases and J by 1 base, with 18 bases left in between. The CDR3 is 16 amino acids. The germline V gene encodes CDR1 MNHNY and CDR2 SVGAGI (reference sequence). Here the CDR3 reads CASNLRGRGGTDTQYF. CDR3 nucleotide sequence: TGTGCCAGCAATCTTCGGGGGCGGGGTGGCACAGATACGCAGTATTTT.

This clone appeared a single time. The chain has TRBV6-5 and TRBJ1-1; 10 nucleotides align to TRBD1. The CDR3 contains 14 residues. The germline V gene encodes CDR1 MNHEY and CDR2 SVGAGI. The V and J ends lost 5 bases and 5 bases, in that order; junction bases with no gene match: 5. The CDR3 DNA sequence: TGTGCCAGCAGTCGGGACAGGGGTGGGACTGAAGCTTTCTTT. It specifies CASSRDRGGTEAFF.